This TCR beta chain emerged from a study of blood T cell repertoires in COVID-19 (dated by TCRdb to 2018 to 2020). For the study in its entirety: Samples covering the acute and convalescent phases of COVID-19 were provided by collaborators in the United States, Italy and Spain. Where available, HLA class I and class II types were taken from metadata supplied by the sample provider and were not determined by assay-based typing. Deeply sampled blood TCRbeta repertoires from subjects exposed to, actively infected with, or recovered from COVID-19 were included in the dataset. The repertoires were made available in a free public database intended to serve as a resource for research on the immune response to SARS-CoV-2. The sample metadata nearly always contained a de-identified subject ID, COVID-19 status, age in years and sex. Samples were obtained from the ongoing ImmuneRACE study (first 160 participants) and from approximately 1,200 subjects provided by 6 global collaborators. The material from the prospective study consisted of cDNA or gDNA derived from T cells, B-cell-depleted T cells, or PBMCs.

Each collaborating institution followed its own protocols to collect whole blood in K2EDTA tubes. Collaborator samples were shipped for TCRbeta analysis as frozen whole blood, isolated PBMCs, or DNA extracted from either sample type. As concerns this clone: Its antigen is not yet known. No much larger clone is present one base from it, and per-base qualities are unavailable.

Reading from cysteine to phenylalanine, the CDR3 counts 14 amino acids. Kept here is only the CDR3 DNA, which spans 42 bases and is read in frame from base 1. Trimming takes 6 bases off V and 2 bases off J; junction bases not matched to a gene: 3. CDR1 MNHEY and CDR2 SMNVEV were looked up in the germline V gene (reference sequence). The full study reports these points: The amount of clinical and demographic metadata varied by source and participant and was provided uncurated.

TCRbeta CDR3 regions were amplified from genomic DNA by means of the immunoSEQ Assay, a bias-controlled multiplex PCR. Concerning the study's data processing: Nucleated cell counts per sample were estimated from amplification of reference gene primers within the assay. To quantify the absolute abundance of each unique TCRbeta CDR3 rearrangement, sequence reads were collapsed and filtered. Productive Simpson clonality was computed per sample as the square root of Simpson's diversity index over productive rearrangements. TCRdb limited this immuneACCESS table to in-frame rearrangements with V and J called. A share of clones is missing; checked studies link under half to unresolved V genes, and the rest is unexplained. V and J calls and clone size are those listed in that table; D and trimming were worked out from the DNA. The sample table contains fewer than 300,000 clones; only one count was recorded for around 82% of them. The ten largest clones take up approximately 5.4% of the sample.

The rearranged segments are TRBV27 and TRBJ1-2; 10 middle bases align to TRBD1. The sequence was collected from an elderly man with acute or convalescent COVID-19. The specimen sequenced was peripheral blood. The nucleotide sequence is TGTGCCAGCAGCAGACAGGGGGCGAACTATGGCTACACCTTC. Translated, this is CASSRQGANYGYTF.